Sequencing of this TCR beta chain was carried out in a study of vaccination and CD4 T cells after COVID-19. Study-level background: Convalescents were six males and four females, two of them Hispanic.

The study, taken as a whole, reports: Convalescent patients had a median around 90% of post-vaccine SARS-CoV-2-reactive clones that were detected only after vaccination, not before it.

Via MiXCR, TCRdb re-called the PCR reads, giving one row per CDR3 protein. The sample contains 15,000 to 20,000 distinct CDR3 sequences, around 64% of which appear only once. Every positive PCR date fell between March and December 2020, earlier than the US Alpha, Beta and Delta variants. Points on this clonotype: Its specificity is unknown.

The V gene's germline CDR1 is KGHSH and CDR2 LQKENI. The CDR3 length is 16 residues. V dropped 3 bases and J dropped 3; count of bases not matched to a gene: 8. V is TRBV18 and J is TRBJ1-1; 9 positions agree with TRBD1. The sequence was obtained from a human donor who had recovered from COVID-19. The sequencing used CD4+ T cells from blood, collected after SARS-CoV-2 vaccination. The CDR3 loop is CASSPRDRVGHTEAFF. CDR3 DNA: TGTGCCAGCTCACCGCGGGACAGGGTAGGGCACACTGAAGCTTTCTTT. The variable domain in full, with the rest retrieved from reference TRBV18 and TRBJ1-1, is NAGVMQNPRHLVRRRGQEARLRCSPMKGHSHVYWYRQLPEEGLKFMVYLQKENIIDESGMPKERFSAEFPKEGPSILRIQQVVRGDSAAYFCASSPRDRVGHTEAFFGQGTRLTVV.